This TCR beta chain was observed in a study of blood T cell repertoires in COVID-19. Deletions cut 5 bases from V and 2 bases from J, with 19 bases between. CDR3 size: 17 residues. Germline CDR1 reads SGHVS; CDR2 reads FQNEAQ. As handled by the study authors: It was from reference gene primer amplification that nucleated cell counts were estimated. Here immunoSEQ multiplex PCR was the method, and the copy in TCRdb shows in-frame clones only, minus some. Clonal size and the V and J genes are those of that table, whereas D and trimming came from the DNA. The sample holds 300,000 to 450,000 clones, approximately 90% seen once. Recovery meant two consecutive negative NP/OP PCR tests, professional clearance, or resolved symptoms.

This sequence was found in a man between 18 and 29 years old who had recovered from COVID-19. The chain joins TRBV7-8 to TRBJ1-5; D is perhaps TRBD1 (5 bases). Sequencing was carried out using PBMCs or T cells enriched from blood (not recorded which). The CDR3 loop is CASSPRGGGDGNQPQHF. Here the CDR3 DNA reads TGTGCCAGCAGCCCCCGAGGCGGGGGAGACGGCAATCAGCCCCAGCATTTT. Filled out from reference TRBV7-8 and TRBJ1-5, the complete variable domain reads GAGVSQSPRYKVAKRGQDVALRCDPISGHVSLFWYQQALGQGPEFLTYFQNEAQLDKSGLPSDRFFAERPEGSVSTLKIQRTQQEDSAVYLCASSPRGGGDGNQPQHFGDGTRLSIL.